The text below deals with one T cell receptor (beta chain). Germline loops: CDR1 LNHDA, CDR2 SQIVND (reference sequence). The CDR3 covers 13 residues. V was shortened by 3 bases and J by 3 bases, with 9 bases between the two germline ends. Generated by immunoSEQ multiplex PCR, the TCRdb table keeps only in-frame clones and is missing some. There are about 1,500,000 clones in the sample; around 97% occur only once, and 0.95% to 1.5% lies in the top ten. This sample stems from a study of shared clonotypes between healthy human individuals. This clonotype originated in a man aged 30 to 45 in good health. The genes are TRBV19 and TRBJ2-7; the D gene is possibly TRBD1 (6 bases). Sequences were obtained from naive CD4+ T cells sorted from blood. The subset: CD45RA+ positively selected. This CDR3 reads CASSIDRYYEQYF. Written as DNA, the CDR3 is TGTGCCAGTAGTATTGACAGGTACTACGAGCAGTACTTC. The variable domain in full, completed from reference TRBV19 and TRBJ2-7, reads DGGITQSPKYLFRKEGQNVTLSCEQNLNHDAMYWYRQDPGQGLRLIYYSQIVNDFQKGDIAEGYSVSREKKESFPLTVTSAQKNPTAFYLCASSIDRYYEQYFGPGTRLTVT.